This TCR beta chain appears in the sequencing data of a study of blood T cell repertoires in COVID-19. On the study more broadly: COVID-19 samples collected from the United States, Italy and Spain covered acute and convalescent phases.

Everyone who took part was roughly 18 to 89 years old, and they came from 20 to 25 US areas. For recovered donors of Cohort 3, there were two negative PCRs, clearance, or symptom resolution. From germline, CDR1 is SGHRS and CDR2 YFSETQ. Trimming took off 4 bases at V and 2 bases at J, with 18 bases between the two ends. This CDR3 region has 16 residues. Per the original methods: Quantification of nucleated cells was approximated via reference gene primer amplification. Method: immunoSEQ multiplex PCR; TCRdb's copy keeps in-frame clones and lacks some. For V, J and clone size, that table is used; D and trimming come from the DNA. Altogether approximately 320,000 clones are present, 90% being singletons, with the ten largest covering around 2.5%.

The chain carries TRBV5-1 and TRBJ2-5; D not certain. The sample comprised PBMCs or T cells enriched from blood (not recorded which). This receptor was taken from a man in his 60s who had recovered from COVID-19. CDR3 residues: CASSPPPPTRQETQYF. The CDR3 DNA reads TGCGCCAGCAGCCCGCCTCCACCGACAAGGCAAGAGACCCAGTACTTC.